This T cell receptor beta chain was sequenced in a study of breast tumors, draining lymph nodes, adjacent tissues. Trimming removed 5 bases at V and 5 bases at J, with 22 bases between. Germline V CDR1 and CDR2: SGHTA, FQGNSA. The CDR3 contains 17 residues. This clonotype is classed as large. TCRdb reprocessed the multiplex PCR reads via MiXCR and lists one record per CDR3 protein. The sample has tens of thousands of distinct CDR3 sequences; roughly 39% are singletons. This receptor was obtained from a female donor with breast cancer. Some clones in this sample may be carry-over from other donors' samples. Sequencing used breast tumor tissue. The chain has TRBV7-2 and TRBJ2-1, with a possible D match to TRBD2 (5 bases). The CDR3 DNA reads TGTGCCAGCAGCCCACTCTGGTCCAGCGGCCAAGACAATGAGCAGTTCTTC. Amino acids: CASSPLWSSGQDNEQFF. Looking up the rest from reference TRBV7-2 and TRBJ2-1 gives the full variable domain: GAGVSQSPSNKVTEKGKDVELRCDPISGHTALYWYRQSLGQGLEFLIYFQGNSAPDKSGLPSDRFSAERTGGSVSTLTIQRTQQEDSAVYLCASSPLWSSGQDNEQFFGPGTRLTVL.